This TCR beta chain was sequenced for a study of blood T cell repertoires in COVID-19. Deletions cut 5 bases from V and 1 base from J, with 9 bases between. The CDR3 extends over 14 amino acids. Germline V gives CDR1 LNHDA, CDR2 SQIVND (reference sequence). Here immunoSEQ multiplex PCR was the method, and the copy in TCRdb shows in-frame clones only, minus some. The sample lists 150,000 to 200,000 clones; roughly 80% were seen once. Sequenced input: peripheral blood. The genes are TRBV19 and TRBJ1-5; D is ambiguous. The clonotype was recovered from a human donor with acute or convalescent COVID-19. The donor label of this sample is uncertain. CDR3 sequence reads: CASSSRLSNQPQHF. CDR3 nucleotide sequence: TGTGCCAGTAGTTCCCGGTTAAGCAATCAGCCCCAGCATTTT.